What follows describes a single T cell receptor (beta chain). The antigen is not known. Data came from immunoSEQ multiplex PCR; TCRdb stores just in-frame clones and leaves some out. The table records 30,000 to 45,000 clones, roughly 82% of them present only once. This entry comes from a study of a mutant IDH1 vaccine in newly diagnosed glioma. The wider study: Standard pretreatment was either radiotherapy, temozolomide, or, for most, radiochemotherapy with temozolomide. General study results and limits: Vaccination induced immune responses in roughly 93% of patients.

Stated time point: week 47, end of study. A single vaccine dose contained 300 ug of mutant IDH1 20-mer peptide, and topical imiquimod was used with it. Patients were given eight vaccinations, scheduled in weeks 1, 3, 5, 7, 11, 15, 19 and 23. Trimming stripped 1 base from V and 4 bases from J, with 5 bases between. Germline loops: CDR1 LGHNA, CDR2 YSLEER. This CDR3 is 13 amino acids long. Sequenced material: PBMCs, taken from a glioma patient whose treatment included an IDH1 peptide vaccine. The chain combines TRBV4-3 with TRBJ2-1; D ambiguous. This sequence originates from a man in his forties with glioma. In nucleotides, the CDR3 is TGCGCCAGCAGCCAAGGGGCGTACAATGAGCAGTTCTTC. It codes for CASSQGAYNEQFF.